The rows below give T cell receptor beta chains drawn from one sample of a study of cytomegalovirus exposure and HLA in healthy donors. Method: immunoSEQ multiplex PCR; TCRdb's copy keeps in-frame clones and lacks some. The sample gives approximately 160,000 clones, approximately 71% of which show up once; 1.4% to 1.5% is in the top ten. Sequences were obtained from PBMCs. These receptors originate from a man aged 50-60 years in good health and CMV-seronegative. Both conserved end residues are part of each CDR3. The order of the fields is clone size, J gene, D gene, V gene, CDR3 length, CDR3 protein, CDR3 DNA. The D gene is left open where the match is weak. Only some rows state a clone size, as once, few, many or a class for expanded clones.

. | TRBJ1-1 | . | TRBV11-2 | 13 | CASSLDLSAEAFF | TGTGCCAGCAGCTTAGATCTTTCAGCTGAAGCTTTCTTT
. | TRBJ1-1 | TRBD1 | TRBV6-6 | 15 | CASSTTGDNNTEAFF | TGTGCCAGCAGTACGACAGGGGATAACAACACTGAAGCTTTCTTT
once | TRBJ1-3 | . | TRBV7-9 | 17 | CASSPVGESYSGNTIYF | TGTGCCAGCAGCCCAGTCGGAGAATCCTACTCTGGAAACACCATATATTTT
few | TRBJ2-1 | TRBD1 | TRBV7-2 | 15 | CASSLTGGSYNEQFF | TGTGCCAGCAGCTTGACAGGGGGCAGTTACAATGAGCAGTTCTTC
. | TRBJ2-3 | . | TRBV19 | 15 | CASSVTGEGTDTQYF | TGTGCCAGTAGTGTGACAGGTGAGGGGACAGATACGCAGTATTTT
. | TRBJ2-1 | . | TRBV7-9 | 15 | CASSLRDAAGNEQFF | TGTGCCAGCAGCTTGAGGGACGCAGCGGGCAATGAGCAGTTCTTC
few | TRBJ1-5 | . | TRBV28 | 14 | CASSLTQGYQPQHF | TGTGCCAGCAGTTTAACCCAGGGCTATCAGCCCCAGCATTTT
. | TRBJ1-4 | TRBD1 | TRBV5-6 | 15 | CASSLVDRGIEKLFF | TGTGCCAGCAGCTTGGTAGACAGGGGCATTGAAAAACTGTTTTTT
once | TRBJ2-6 | . | TRBV5-1 | 15 | CASSQDISGANVLTF | TGCGCCAGCAGCCAGGACATTTCTGGGGCCAACGTCCTGACTTTC
few | TRBJ1-2 | TRBD1 | TRBV10-3 | 14 | CAISSDREILGYTF | TGTGCCATCAGCTCCGACAGGGAAATCTTGGGCTACACCTTC
. | TRBJ2-5 | TRBD2 | TRBV13 | 17 | CASSQAGRGRIQETQYF | TGTGCCAGCAGCCAGGCAGGGCGGGGGAGAATTCAAGAGACCCAGTACTTC